The entry below gives a single T cell receptor (beta chain) sequence along with its context. Together with a sample-barcoded 5' primer, a J-beta primer mix was included in a second PCR lasting about 6 to 12 cycles. TCRdb reanalysed the 5' RACE reads using MiXCR and keeps one entry per CDR3 protein. The table includes 1,800,000 or so distinct CDR3 sequences, approximately 40% detected once. This sample stems from a study of blood T cells in healthy people across ages. The sequence came from a human donor in good health. Sample: blood.

The CDR3 loop reads CASSQGQVGTDTQYF. The CDR3 nucleotides read TGTGCCAGCAGCCAAGGGCAGGTGGGGACAGATACGCAGTATTTT. The genes are TRBV4-2 and TRBJ2-3; no definite D call. With 1 base removed from V and 3 bases from J, the gap between germline ends came to 11 bases. In germline, CDR1 is LGHNA, CDR2 YNFKEQ. The CDR3 runs 15 residues.